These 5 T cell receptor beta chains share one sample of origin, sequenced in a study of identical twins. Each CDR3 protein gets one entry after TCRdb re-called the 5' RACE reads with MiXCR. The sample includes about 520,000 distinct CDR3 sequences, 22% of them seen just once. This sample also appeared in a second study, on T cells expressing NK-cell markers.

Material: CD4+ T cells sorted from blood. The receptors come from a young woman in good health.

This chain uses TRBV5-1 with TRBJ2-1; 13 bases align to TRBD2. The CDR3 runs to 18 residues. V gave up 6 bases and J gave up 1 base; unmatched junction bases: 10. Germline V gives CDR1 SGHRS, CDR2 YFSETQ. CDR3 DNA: TGCGCCAGCATGTCAGGACTAGCGGGGGTTCAATCCTACAATGAGCAGTTCTTC. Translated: CASMSGLAGVQSYNEQFF.

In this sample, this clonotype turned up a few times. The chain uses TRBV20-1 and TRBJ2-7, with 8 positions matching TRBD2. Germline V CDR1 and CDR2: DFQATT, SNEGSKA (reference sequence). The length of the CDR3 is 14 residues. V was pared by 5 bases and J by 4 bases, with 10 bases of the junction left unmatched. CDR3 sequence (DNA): TGCAGTGCTCTACTAGCGGTCCCACCGTACGAGCAGTACTTC. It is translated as CSALLAVPPYEQYF.

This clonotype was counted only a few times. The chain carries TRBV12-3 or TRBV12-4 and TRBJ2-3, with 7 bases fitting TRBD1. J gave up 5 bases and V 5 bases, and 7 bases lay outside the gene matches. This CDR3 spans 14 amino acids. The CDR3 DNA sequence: TGTGCCAGCAGTCCCGGACAGGTTAGAGATACGCAGTATTTT. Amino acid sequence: CASSPGQVRDTQYF.

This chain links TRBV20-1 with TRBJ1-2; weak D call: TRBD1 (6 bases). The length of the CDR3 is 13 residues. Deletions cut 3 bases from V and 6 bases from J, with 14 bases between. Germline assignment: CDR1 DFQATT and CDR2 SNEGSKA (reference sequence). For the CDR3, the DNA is TGCAGTGCTAGGACAGGACTGGGAGATGGCTACACCTTC. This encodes CSARTGLGDGYTF.

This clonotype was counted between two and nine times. The CDR3 region is CASSLGRERDTQYF. CDR3 bases: TGTGCCAGCAGTTTGGGTCGGGAGCGAGATACGCAGTATTTT. V and J are TRBV12-3 or TRBV12-4 and TRBJ2-3; possibly TRBD2 for D (6 bases). The CDR3 contains 14 residues. Trimming stripped 3 bases from V and 5 bases from J, with 12 bases between.